The rows below give T cell receptor beta chains drawn from one sample of a study of T cell changes during pregnancy in multiple sclerosis. Profiled with immunoSEQ multiplex PCR; TCRdb holds only in-frame clones, not every one. The top ten hold around 0.89% of the sample, which has about 47,000 clones, around 93% seen once. The sample consisted of peripheral blood, taken after pregnancy. The receptors were sampled from a female donor with multiple sclerosis, enrolled in a pregnancy study. The conserved cysteine and the conserved F or W are not part of the CDR3 here.

v_call	cdr3_aa
TRBV4-1	ASSQTATGVGYT
TRBV5-8	ASSFGVSYEQY
TRBV5-6	ASSLSQEKLF
TRBV15	ATTPPPGQPYEQY
TRBV11-2	ASTDFNEQF
TRBV2	ASNQRGGETQY
TRBV6-6	ATGGQKEAKNIQY
TRBV4-2	ASSLGGGELF
TRBV7-7	ASSSGTGQSYEQY
TRBV18	ASSPTGLASGANVLT
TRBV4-2	ASSQEERTNEKLF
TRBV7-2	ASRSDRWGYGYT
TRBV4-3	ASSQSLSTDTQY
TRBV15	ATSRDLPGQGSNEQF
TRBV29-1	SVKTGGFGYT
TRBV18	ASSLDSLGYT
TRBV4-2	ASSQGGVYEQY
TRBV7-2	ASSLYHGYEQY
TRBV30	AWHSSYGYT
TRBV6-5	ASSYSGTGSEKLF
TRBV9	ASKASGATEQF
TRBV4-2	ASSQEGTGGVGIRTEAF
TRBV18	ASSPSGGANKHEQF
TRBV11-3	ASSLSQVDTQY
TRBV15	ATSRESGAFGYT
TRBV5-8	ASSTQGAF
TRBV6-5	ASSYSGSITSPLH
TRBV5-1	ASSSAGTISEQY
TRBV7-2	ASSLNQVSGANVLT
TRBV19	ASSIPGTRFSVTGELF
TRBV18	ASSPGQGSGNTIY
TRBV5-4	ASSLDSWFKETQY
TRBV4-3	ASSQGGWQFEAF